This TCR beta chain was recovered during a study of T cells in Graves' hyperthyroidism and ophthalmopathy. The wider study: Peripheral blood samples were taken at initial diagnosis, prior to any treatment. Study-wide results and limits: Researchers report that a 13 V-J model separated ophthalmopathy from stable hyperthyroidism.

Exclusion of patients followed from uncontrolled infection, other autoimmune disease, pregnancy or lactation. The CDR3 runs 14 residues. Looked up from germline, CDR1 is DFQATT and CDR2 is SNEGSKA (reference sequence). V trimming: 4 bases; J trimming: 2 bases; junction bases outside the gene matches: 3. Authors of the study amplified TCR beta CDR3 regions from RNA transcripts. The study used the HTBI primer set for a first-round RT-PCR of the TCR CDR3. TCRdb re-analysed the multiplex PCR reads in MiXCR, keeping a single row per CDR3 protein. The sample includes about 760,000 distinct CDR3 sequences, 35% of them seen just once. This clonotype has a single count. What it binds is unknown.

Specimen: blood. The rearrangement links TRBV20-1 to TRBJ2-3; TRBD2 aligns across 10 bases. The receptor's source is a woman in her 40s with Graves' hyperthyroidism. The CDR3, as DNA: TGCAGTGCTATTAGCGGGGGGAACACAGATACGCAGTATTTT. This encodes CSAISGGNTDTQYF.